These T cell receptor beta chains were read from a single sample in a study of cytomegalovirus exposure and HLA in healthy donors. The method was immunoSEQ multiplex PCR; TCRdb's version includes in-frame clones alone and lacks a portion of them. Here the sample spans approximately 160,000 clones, 89% being singletons. What was sequenced was PBMCs. Receptors were obtained from a woman between 18 and 29 years old in good health and CMV-seropositive. The CDR3 runs from the conserved cysteine through the conserved F or W. Each record gives: D gene, clone size, CDR3 length, J gene, V gene, CDR3 protein, CDR3 DNA. D genes are given only for firm matches. Size is omitted from some rows. Given values are once, few, many or a class for expanded clones.

d_gene: .
abundance: .
len: 15
j_gene: TRBJ1-3
v_gene: TRBV9
CDR3aa: CASSGTAGTGNTIYF
CDR3nt: TGTGCCAGCAGCGGTACAGCCGGGACTGGAAACACCATATATTTT

d_gene: TRBD2
abundance: .
len: 16
j_gene: TRBJ2-3
v_gene: TRBV4-2
CDR3aa: CASSHVLAGVGDTQYF
CDR3nt: TGTGCCAGCAGCCACGTGCTAGCGGGAGTGGGAGATACGCAGTATTTT

d_gene: TRBD1
abundance: .
len: 14
j_gene: TRBJ2-1
v_gene: TRBV19
CDR3aa: CASSMLRGRDEQFF
CDR3nt: TGTGCCAGTAGTATGCTAAGGGGGCGGGATGAGCAGTTCTTC

d_gene: TRBD2
abundance: .
len: 16
j_gene: TRBJ2-1
v_gene: TRBV9
CDR3aa: CASSVGGGSLSNEQFF
CDR3nt: TGTGCCAGCAGCGTAGGCGGCGGGAGTCTAAGCAATGAGCAGTTCTTC

d_gene: .
abundance: .
len: 15
j_gene: TRBJ1-5
v_gene: TRBV19
CDR3aa: CASKAQDRGNQPQHF
CDR3nt: TGTGCCAGTAAGGCTCAGGATAGAGGGAATCAGCCCCAGCATTTT

d_gene: TRBD2
abundance: .
len: 16
j_gene: TRBJ2-3
v_gene: TRBV7-2
CDR3aa: CASSPESGRVTDTQYF
CDR3nt: TGTGCCAGCAGCCCCGAAAGCGGGAGAGTGACAGATACGCAGTATTTT

d_gene: .
abundance: .
len: 15
j_gene: TRBJ1-5
v_gene: TRBV6-5
CDR3aa: CASSLDRNLNQPQHF
CDR3nt: TGTGCCAGCAGTCTCGACAGGAACCTAAATCAGCCCCAGCATTTT

d_gene: TRBD2
abundance: .
len: 18
j_gene: TRBJ2-1
v_gene: TRBV7-6
CDR3aa: CASSWGSGSPSSYNEQFF
CDR3nt: TGTGCCAGCAGCTGGGGAAGCGGGAGCCCTAGCTCCTACAATGAGCAGTTCTTC

d_gene: TRBD1
abundance: .
len: 13
j_gene: TRBJ1-4
v_gene: TRBV27
CDR3aa: CASRGTGEGKLFF
CDR3nt: TGTGCCAGCAGGGGGACAGGGGAGGGAAAACTGTTTTTT

d_gene: .
abundance: .
len: 17
j_gene: TRBJ2-3
v_gene: TRBV28
CDR3aa: CASSFRGPMGYTDTQYF
CDR3nt: TGTGCCAGCAGCTTTCGCGGGCCCATGGGGTACACAGATACGCAGTATTTT

d_gene: .
abundance: .
len: 13
j_gene: TRBJ1-4
v_gene: TRBV29-1
CDR3aa: CSVFGAHNEKLFF
CDR3nt: TGCAGCGTCTTTGGGGCTCATAATGAAAAACTGTTTTTT

d_gene: TRBD2
abundance: .
len: 15
j_gene: TRBJ2-4
v_gene: TRBV28
CDR3aa: CASSLGGVGKNIQYF
CDR3nt: TGTGCCAGCAGTTTGGGGGGGGTCGGGAAAAACATTCAGTACTTC

d_gene: .
abundance: .
len: 14
j_gene: TRBJ2-2
v_gene: TRBV11-3
CDR3aa: CASSRGQNTGELFF
CDR3nt: TGTGCCAGCAGCCGCGGACAGAACACCGGGGAGCTGTTTTTT

d_gene: .
abundance: once
len: 18
j_gene: TRBJ2-1
v_gene: TRBV28
CDR3aa: CASSSPIGANDGYNEQFF
CDR3nt: TGTGCCAGCAGCTCCCCCATAGGGGCCAATGATGGTTACAATGAGCAGTTCTTC

d_gene: .
abundance: few
len: 14
j_gene: TRBJ1-5
v_gene: TRBV4-1
CDR3aa: CASSHWTSNQPQHF
CDR3nt: TGCGCCAGCAGCCACTGGACAAGCAATCAGCCCCAGCATTTT

d_gene: .
abundance: .
len: 13
j_gene: TRBJ2-3
v_gene: TRBV19
CDR3aa: CASSMPGADTQYF
CDR3nt: TGTGCCAGTAGTATGCCGGGTGCAGATACGCAGTATTTT

d_gene: .
abundance: .
len: 13
j_gene: TRBJ1-1
v_gene: TRBV28
CDR3aa: CASSLGGNTEAFF
CDR3nt: TGTGCCAGCAGTTTAGGAGGGAACACTGAAGCTTTCTTT

d_gene: .
abundance: .
len: 19
j_gene: TRBJ2-6
v_gene: TRBV5-1
CDR3aa: CASSLGDQRVTSGANVLTF
CDR3nt: TGCGCCAGCAGCTTGGGTGATCAGCGGGTAACCTCTGGGGCCAACGTCCTGACTTTC

d_gene: TRBD2
abundance: .
len: 14
j_gene: TRBJ2-1
v_gene: TRBV29-1
CDR3aa: CSEKLAGGWNEQFF
CDR3nt: TGCAGCGAAAAACTAGCGGGAGGGTGGAATGAGCAGTTCTTC

d_gene: .
abundance: .
len: 16
j_gene: TRBJ2-3
v_gene: TRBV4-1
CDR3aa: CASSSRQSTSTDTQYF
CDR3nt: TGCGCCAGCAGCTCCCGACAATCCACTAGCACAGATACGCAGTATTTT

d_gene: .
abundance: .
len: 12
j_gene: TRBJ2-7
v_gene: TRBV10-3
CDR3aa: CAISEGNYEQYF
CDR3nt: TGTGCCATCAGTGAGGGCAACTACGAGCAGTACTTC

d_gene: TRBD2
abundance: .
len: 16
j_gene: TRBJ2-3
v_gene: TRBV18
CDR3aa: CASSPLSGRAGDTQYF
CDR3nt: TGTGCCAGCTCACCTCTTAGCGGGAGGGCTGGAGATACGCAGTATTTT

d_gene: .
abundance: .
len: 17
j_gene: TRBJ2-6
v_gene: TRBV7-3
CDR3aa: CASSLTTDSSGANVLTF
CDR3nt: TGTGCCAGCAGCTTAACGACTGATTCCTCTGGGGCCAACGTCCTGACTTTC

d_gene: .
abundance: .
len: 15
j_gene: TRBJ2-7
v_gene: TRBV7-9
CDR3aa: CASSSLDERRGEQYF
CDR3nt: TGTGCCAGCAGCTCGTTAGACGAGAGAAGAGGCGAGCAGTACTTC

d_gene: .
abundance: .
len: 13
j_gene: TRBJ1-1
v_gene: TRBV6-5
CDR3aa: CASSYSTDRRAFF
CDR3nt: TGTGCCAGCAGTTACTCAACAGACCGCAGAGCTTTCTTT

d_gene: .
abundance: .
len: 14
j_gene: TRBJ1-2
v_gene: TRBV6-1
CDR3aa: CASNRQGPSYGYTF
CDR3nt: TGTGCCAGCAATCGGCAGGGGCCTAGCTATGGCTACACCTTC

d_gene: .
abundance: .
len: 13
j_gene: TRBJ2-1
v_gene: TRBV18
CDR3aa: CASSPKERSPQFF
CDR3nt: TGTGCCAGCTCACCAAAGGAAAGGAGTCCACAGTTCTTC

d_gene: TRBD1
abundance: .
len: 14
j_gene: TRBJ2-7
v_gene: TRBV29-1
CDR3aa: CSVGTLDRGIEQYF
CDR3nt: TGCAGCGTCGGGACCTTGGACAGGGGGATCGAGCAGTACTTC

d_gene: .
abundance: .
len: 16
j_gene: TRBJ2-7
v_gene: TRBV2
CDR3aa: CASSEFGASDLYEQYF
CDR3nt: TGTGCCAGCAGTGAATTCGGGGCTAGCGACCTCTACGAGCAGTACTTC

d_gene: .
abundance: .
len: 13
j_gene: TRBJ2-5
v_gene: TRBV2
CDR3aa: CASSPDRQETQYF
CDR3nt: TGTGCCAGCAGCCCCGACAGACAAGAGACCCAGTACTTC

d_gene: TRBD2
abundance: .
len: 17
j_gene: TRBJ2-5
v_gene: TRBV14
CDR3aa: CASSQGWTSGFQETQYF
CDR3nt: TGTGCCAGCAGCCAAGGGTGGACTAGCGGGTTCCAAGAGACCCAGTACTTC

d_gene: .
abundance: .
len: 14
j_gene: TRBJ1-5
v_gene: TRBV7-9
CDR3aa: CASSQATTRQPQHF
CDR3nt: TGTGCCAGCAGCCAAGCGACGACGCGGCAGCCCCAGCATTTT

d_gene: TRBD1
abundance: once
len: 13
j_gene: TRBJ1-2
v_gene: TRBV28
CDR3aa: CASSLKGQNGYTF
CDR3nt: TGTGCCAGCAGTTTGAAGGGACAGAATGGCTACACCTTC